The entry below describes one TCR beta chain. This receptor's antigen is unknown. The record has no base qualities; no much larger clone is one base away. These data come from a study of cytomegalovirus exposure and HLA in healthy donors (dated by TCRdb to 2016 to 2017). A note on the overall study: In an earlier analysis of 550 to 750 of the donors, about 260 Gb of sequence data and 117 million unique TCR beta sequences from about 179 million T cells were reported. Roughly 300 gigabases of sequencing data and around 85 million unique TCR sequences made up an early release that covered fewer than 650 HLA-typed donors. Among the 398 genotyped donors, 81% belonged to the genetic ancestry cluster associated with self-reported Caucasian donors. The study aimed to test whether signatures of past pathogen exposure could be identified by cataloging public T cell receptors. The study profiled the T cell repertoires of about 640 subjects by immunosequencing and related them to cytomegalovirus serostatus. A separate validation cohort of approximately 120 different subjects was used in addition to the approximately 640-subject first cohort. The study combined high-throughput TCR immunosequencing, statistical association of individual TCRs with disease status, and machine learning to predict cytomegalovirus infection status. In a later analysis, previously published TCR beta repertoires from 600 to 850 donors were re-analyzed and high-resolution HLA genotyping was added so that TCR occurrence patterns could be studied. The later analysis used no new phenotypic data to find candidate immune exposures, relying instead on TCR beta sequences and their occurrence across donors. An earlier analysis of around 580 of the donors used high-throughput TCR beta sequencing to judge whether each TCR beta V gene segment behaved as functional or pseudogenic. Alongside the repertoire data, information on donor age, sex, ethnicity and CMV serostatus was compiled. Genome-wide SNP genotypes for about 60% of the roughly 670 donors were used in a later genetic analysis, which treated that subset as a discovery cohort. Every repertoire in the discovery cohort had been generated on one and the same sequencing platform. HLA typing included class I and class II loci at four-digit resolution. Typing coverage varied by locus: 629-630 donors for A, B, C, DRB1 and DQB1; roughly 500 for DQA1; 606 for DPA1; around 490 for DPB1. Roughly five DR-DQ haplotypes were handled as single units for association and clustering, since linkage in the cohort was strong. Among 300 to 500 genotyped donors of the cohort, an average of approximately 240,000 unique TCR beta nucleotide sequences was sequenced per donor, of which about 20% were non-productive. Paper-wide results and their limitations: The authors suggested that the approach could potentially be generalized to other disease states and immunological phenotypes. In an earlier analysis of more than 450 of the donors, most TCR beta V segments were observed in productive rearrangements about 87% or about 30% of the time, broadly matching IMGT annotations. Assigning TCR associations to individual alleles was difficult when HLA alleles, especially DR and DQ, strongly co-occurred. Sequencing depth was assumed to be roughly uniform across donors in the presence/absence analyses, though that assumption may not hold. Specific HLA alleles were associated with roughly 17,000 TCR beta sequences at a false discovery rate of 0.05 in a later analysis. The 87-base-pair reads could not distinguish some IMGT-functional V segments, including TRBV6-2 and TRBV6-3, so those segments were excluded. The cohort was sequenced for TCR beta chains only, and without alpha or paired-chain data the features that could be detected were limited. An association between a missense DCLRE1C variant and V-gene and J-gene trimming of TCR beta chains was found in a later genetic analysis and replicated in an independent cohort. In a later analysis, most CMV-associated TCR beta chains were found to appear HLA-restricted, with HLA associations seemingly driven largely by CMV exposure. A group of highly shared sequence variants was considered likely to be a technical artifact of the sequencing pipeline. Linkage disequilibrium might explain the correlated functional status among segregating V segments, but an unknown experimental factor could not be ruled out. Immune exposure information for the cohort was limited to CMV serostatus. In vitro tests confirmed that three of the cytomegalovirus-associated TCR beta chains recognize cytomegalovirus antigens. Most TCR sequences were observed very rarely across donors, whereas some public TCRs were present in many individuals. About 17 rarely observed V segments, including chromosome 9 orphons, were excluded from the earlier analysis of several hundred of the donors because counts were too low. Because some donors lacked HLA typing at each locus, the association tests relied only on the typed subset. In the study, about 150 TCR beta chains were listed as associated with cytomegalovirus. According to a later analysis, parvovirus B19, influenza, CMV and Epstein-Barr virus appeared linked to several top co-occurrence clusters. In a later analysis, HLA-associated TCR beta chains showed more clonal expansion and lower generation probabilities than non-associated chains that were equally common. A later genetic analysis reported fewer N-insertions in productive TCRs among donors in an Asian-associated ancestry cluster than the roughly 650-donor mean. A further reported finding was that TCR beta sequences accurately predicted the HLA-A and HLA-B alleles for most subjects in the first cohort. The classifier was reported to diagnose cytomegalovirus status with high specificity and sensitivity in both the original and validation cohorts. According to a later analysis, TCR association rates differed among HLA loci, with DRB1 alleles showing the most associated TCRs and HLA-C alleles showing the fewest.

The CDR3 runs 14 amino acids, cysteine and phenylalanine included. Only the CDR3 region is kept as DNA, spanning 42 bases read in frame from base 1. After removal of 3 bases from V and 6 bases from J, the junction retains 1 base not matched to a gene. The germline V gene sets CDR1 to SGHTA and CDR2 to FQGNSA. The cohort consisted of 600 or so healthy bone marrow donors. At the time of sampling, every cohort member was nominally healthy, though immune exposures that went unrecorded were likely present. The donor was CMV seronegative and was included in the group of several hundred seronegative cohort members. Each donor provided a peripheral blood sample, and peripheral blood mononuclear cells were used for TCR beta sequencing. The Qiagen DNeasy Blood Extraction Kit was used to extract genomic DNA from the blood cell samples. Library creation used the immunoSEQ multiplex PCR assay. For the multiplex PCR, a mixture combining 60 forward primers for TCR Vbeta segments and 13 reverse primers for TCR Jbeta segments was used. The CDR3 region of rearranged TCR beta genes was amplified from genomic DNA with a multiplex PCR assay. On the Illumina HiSeq System, the amplified TCR beta libraries were sequenced as 87-base-pair reads. The study's own analysis went as follows. In a later analysis, roughly 80 million unique TCR beta chains were counted across the roughly 610 repertoires, and roughly 10 million of these chains were shared by at least two donors. Raw reads were error-corrected and collapsed into unique sequences with a nearest-neighbor algorithm that merged closely related sequences to remove PCR and sequencing errors. CDR3 sequences were aligned to IMGT reference sequences to assign V, D and J gene segments. For a sequence to be retained, a match of at least six nucleotides was required to both a V gene segment and a J gene segment. Rearrangements were classified as productive when the CDR3 lacked stop codons and remained in frame with V and J, and all other rearrangements were classified as non-productive. Following IMGT convention, CDR3 was defined as the stretch from the second conserved V-encoded cysteine to the conserved J-encoded phenylalanine. Sequences without an unambiguous match to a single V gene segment were excluded from the earlier analysis of several hundred of the donors. An earlier analysis of fewer than 750 of the donors classified V segments as functional when productive rearrangements were above 56.7% and as segregating when the standard deviation between donors was above 5%. To diagnose cytomegalovirus status from the catalog of TCR beta chain sequences, a statistical classification framework was built. V and J gene assignment, in a later analysis, came from comparing TCR nucleotide sequences with IMGT/GENE-DB human TR gene sequences. A later analysis assigned CDR3 sequences and most-parsimonious VDJ recombination scenarios with the TCRdist pipeline. In a later analysis, each TCR beta chain was defined by its CDR3 amino acid sequence together with its V-gene family, and reads without a unique V-gene family were excluded. To address suspected cross-contamination and a sequencing artifact, a later analysis removed a few hundred highly shared, low-generation-probability nucleotide sequences. For each public chain, a later analysis derived a clonal expansion index from normalized ranks of inferred template counts within each repertoire. In a later analysis, generation probabilities were computed with a VDJ recombination model fitted to out-of-frame rearrangements, and the resulting probabilities were checked against IGoR. Hypergeometric tests were used in a later analysis to score TCR-TCR, TCR-HLA and TCR-CMV co-occurrence, with a repertoire-size bias correction applied to the TCR pairs. In a later analysis, false discovery rates were estimated by permuting HLA or CMV assignments 20 times. A later analysis grouped co-occurring TCRs with DBSCAN, adding TCRdist sequence similarity when clustering within HLA-allele-positive subsets. For co-occurrence clustering, repertoires with fewer than 30,000 or more than 120,000 public chains were excluded, along with roughly 5 repertoires with anomalous nucleotide sharing. The clones in this table, taken by TCRdb from immuneACCESS, are in-frame only. Not every clone is retained; where verified, under half of the shortfall comes from an unresolved V gene, and the cause of the rest is unknown. Clone size and V and J calls were adopted from that table, with D and trimming inferred from the DNA. Counted in this sample were around 110,000 clones; approximately 79% of them appeared once. The ten biggest clones cover around 3.4% of the sample.

The specimen was PBMCs. This TCR was sampled from a man between 60 and 75 years old in good health and CMV-seronegative. In this chain, TRBV7-2 is recombined with TRBJ2-2, with 10 middle bases fitting TRBD2. CDR3 loop: CASSFGLAAGELFF. In nucleotides, the sequence is TGTGCCAGCAGCTTCGGACTAGCGGCCGGGGAGCTGTTTTTT.